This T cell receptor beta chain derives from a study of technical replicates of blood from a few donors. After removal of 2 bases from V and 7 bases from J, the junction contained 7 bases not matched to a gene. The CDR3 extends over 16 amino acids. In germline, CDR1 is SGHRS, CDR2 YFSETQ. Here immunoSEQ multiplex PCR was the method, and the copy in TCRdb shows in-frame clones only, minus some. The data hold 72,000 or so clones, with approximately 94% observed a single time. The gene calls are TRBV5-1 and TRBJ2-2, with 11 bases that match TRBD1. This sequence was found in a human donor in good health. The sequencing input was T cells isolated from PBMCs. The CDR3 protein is CASSFNGQGANGELFF. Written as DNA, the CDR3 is TGCGCCAGCAGCTTCAATGGACAGGGGGCTAACGGGGAGCTGTTTTTT.